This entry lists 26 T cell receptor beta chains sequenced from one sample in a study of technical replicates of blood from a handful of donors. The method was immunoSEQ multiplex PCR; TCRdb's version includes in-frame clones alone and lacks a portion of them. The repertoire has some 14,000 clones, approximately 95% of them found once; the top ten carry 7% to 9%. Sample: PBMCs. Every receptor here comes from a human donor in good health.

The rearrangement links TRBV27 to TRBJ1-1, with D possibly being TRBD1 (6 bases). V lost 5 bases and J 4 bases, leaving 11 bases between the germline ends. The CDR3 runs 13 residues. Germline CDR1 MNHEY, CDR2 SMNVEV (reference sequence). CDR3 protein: CASSTGQGTEAFF. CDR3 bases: TGTGCCAGCAGTACAGGGCAAGGCACTGAAGCTTTCTTT.

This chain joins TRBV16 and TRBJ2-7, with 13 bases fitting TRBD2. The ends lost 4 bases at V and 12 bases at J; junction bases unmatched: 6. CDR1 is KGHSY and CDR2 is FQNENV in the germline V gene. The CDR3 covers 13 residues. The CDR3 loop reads CASSPGLAGYAYF. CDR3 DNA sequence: TGTGCCAGCAGCCCGGGACTAGCGGGATATGCGTACTTC.

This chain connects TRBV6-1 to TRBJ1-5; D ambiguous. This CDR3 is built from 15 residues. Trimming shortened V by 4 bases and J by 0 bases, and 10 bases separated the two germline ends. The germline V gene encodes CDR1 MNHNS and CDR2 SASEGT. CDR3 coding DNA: TGTGCCAGCAGTGTGGCGGTCTATAGCAATCAGCCCCAGCATTTT. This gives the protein CASSVAVYSNQPQHF.

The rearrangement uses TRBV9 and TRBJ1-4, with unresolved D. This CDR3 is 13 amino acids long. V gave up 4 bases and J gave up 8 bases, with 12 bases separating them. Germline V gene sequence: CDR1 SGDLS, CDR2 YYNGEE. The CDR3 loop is CASSSPGGEKLFF. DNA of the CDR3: TGTGCCAGCAGCTCCCCCGGCGGGGAAAAACTGTTTTTT.

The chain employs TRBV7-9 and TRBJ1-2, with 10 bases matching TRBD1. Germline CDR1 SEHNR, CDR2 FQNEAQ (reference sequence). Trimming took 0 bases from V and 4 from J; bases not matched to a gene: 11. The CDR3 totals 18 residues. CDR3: CASSLAFMDRGFSYGYTF. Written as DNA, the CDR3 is TGTGCCAGCAGCTTAGCTTTCATGGACAGGGGGTTTAGCTATGGCTACACCTTC. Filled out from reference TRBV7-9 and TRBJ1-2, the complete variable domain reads DTGVSQNPRHKITKRGQNVTFRCDPISEHNRLYWYRQTLGQGPEFLTYFQNEAQLEKSRLLSDRFSAERPKGSFSTLEIQRTEQGDSAMYLCASSLAFMDRGFSYGYTFGSGTRLTVV.

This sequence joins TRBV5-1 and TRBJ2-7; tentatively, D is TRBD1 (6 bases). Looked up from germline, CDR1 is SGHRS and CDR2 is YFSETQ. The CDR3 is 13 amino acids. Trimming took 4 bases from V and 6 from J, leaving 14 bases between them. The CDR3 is CASSPRGQLEQYF. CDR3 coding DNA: TGCGCCAGCAGCCCCCGGGGACAACTCGAGCAGTACTTC.

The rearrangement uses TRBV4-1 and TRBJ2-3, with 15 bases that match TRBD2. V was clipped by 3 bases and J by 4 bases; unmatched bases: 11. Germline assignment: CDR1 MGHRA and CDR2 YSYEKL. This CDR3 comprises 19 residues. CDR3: CASSHPGLAGGSEADTQYF. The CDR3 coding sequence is TGCGCCAGCAGCCACCCCGGACTAGCGGGAGGGAGTGAAGCAGATACGCAGTATTTT.

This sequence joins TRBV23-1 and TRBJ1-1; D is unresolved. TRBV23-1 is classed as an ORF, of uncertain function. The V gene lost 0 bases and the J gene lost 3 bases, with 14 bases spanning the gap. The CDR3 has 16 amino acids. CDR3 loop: CASSQSGNGEYTEAFF. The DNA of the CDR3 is TGCGCCAGCAGTCAATCGGGCAACGGGGAATACACTGAAGCTTTCTTT.

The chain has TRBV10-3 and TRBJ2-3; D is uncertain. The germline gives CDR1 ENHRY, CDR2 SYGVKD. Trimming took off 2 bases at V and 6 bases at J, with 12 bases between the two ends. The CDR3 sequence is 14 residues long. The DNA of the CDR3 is TGTGCCATCAGTGAGCCCCCCTCGGAGGATACGCAGTATTTT. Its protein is CAISEPPSEDTQYF.

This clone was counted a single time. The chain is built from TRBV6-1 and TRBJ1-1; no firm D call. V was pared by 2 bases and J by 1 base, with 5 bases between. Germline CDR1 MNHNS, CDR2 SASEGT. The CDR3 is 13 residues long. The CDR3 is CASSETGNTEAFF. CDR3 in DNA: TGTGCCAGCAGTGAAACCGGGAACACTGAAGCTTTCTTT.

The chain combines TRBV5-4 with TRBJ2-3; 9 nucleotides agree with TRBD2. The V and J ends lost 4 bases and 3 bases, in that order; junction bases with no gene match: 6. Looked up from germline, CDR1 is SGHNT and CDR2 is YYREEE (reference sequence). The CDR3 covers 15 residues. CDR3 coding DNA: TGTGCCAGCAGCAACCCTAGCGGGAAAACAGATACGCAGTATTTT. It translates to CASSNPSGKTDTQYF.

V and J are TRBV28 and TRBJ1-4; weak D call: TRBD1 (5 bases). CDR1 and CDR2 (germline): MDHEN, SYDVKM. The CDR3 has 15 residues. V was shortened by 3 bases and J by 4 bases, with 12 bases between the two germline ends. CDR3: CASSLPIRGNEKLFF. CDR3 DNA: TGTGCCAGCAGTTTGCCGATAAGGGGTAATGAAAAACTGTTTTTT. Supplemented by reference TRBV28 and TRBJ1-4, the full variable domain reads DVKVTQSSRYLVKRTGEKVFLECVQDMDHENMFWYRQDPGLGLRLIYFSYDVKMKEKGDIPEGYSVSREKKERFSLILESASTNQTSMYLCASSLPIRGNEKLFFGSGTQLSVL.

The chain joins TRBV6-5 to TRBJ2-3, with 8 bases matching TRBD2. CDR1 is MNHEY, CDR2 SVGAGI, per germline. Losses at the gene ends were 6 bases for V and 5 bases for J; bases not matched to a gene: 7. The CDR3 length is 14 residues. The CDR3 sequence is CASSRGTSLDTQYF. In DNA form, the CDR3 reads TGTGCCAGCAGCCGTGGGACTAGTTTAGATACGCAGTATTTT.

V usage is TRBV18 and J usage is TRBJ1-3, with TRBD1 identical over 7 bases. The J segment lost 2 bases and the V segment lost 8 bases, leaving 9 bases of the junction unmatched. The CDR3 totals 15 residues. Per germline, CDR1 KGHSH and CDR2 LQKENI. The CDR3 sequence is CASTYSGTAGNTIYF. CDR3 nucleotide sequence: TGTGCCAGCACCTATTCCGGGACAGCTGGAAACACCATATATTTT.

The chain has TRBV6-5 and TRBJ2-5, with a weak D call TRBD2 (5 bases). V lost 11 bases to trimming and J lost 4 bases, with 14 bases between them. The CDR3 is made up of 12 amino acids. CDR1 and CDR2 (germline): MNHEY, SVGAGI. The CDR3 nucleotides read TGTGCCGTGGGAGAGGGAGCAGAGACCCAGTACTTC. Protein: CAVGEGAETQYF.

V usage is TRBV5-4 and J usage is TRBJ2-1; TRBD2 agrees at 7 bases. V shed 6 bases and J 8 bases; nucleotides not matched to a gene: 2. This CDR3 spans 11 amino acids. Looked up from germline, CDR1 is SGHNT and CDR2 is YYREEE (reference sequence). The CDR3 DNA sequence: TGTGCCAGCACAGCGGGACATGAGCAGTTCTTC. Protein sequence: CASTAGHEQFF.

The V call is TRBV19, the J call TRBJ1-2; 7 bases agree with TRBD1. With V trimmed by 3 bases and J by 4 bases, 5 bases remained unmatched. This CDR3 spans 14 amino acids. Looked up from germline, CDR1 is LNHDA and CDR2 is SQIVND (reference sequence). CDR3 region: CASSIAAGGYGYTF. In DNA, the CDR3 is TGTGCCAGTAGTATTGCGGCAGGGGGCTATGGCTACACCTTC.

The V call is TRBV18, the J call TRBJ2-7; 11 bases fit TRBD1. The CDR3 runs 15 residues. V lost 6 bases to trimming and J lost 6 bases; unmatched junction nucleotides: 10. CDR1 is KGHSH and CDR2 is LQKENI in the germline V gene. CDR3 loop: CASSQDPGQGGEQYF. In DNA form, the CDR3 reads TGTGCCAGCTCTCAAGACCCGGGACAGGGGGGCGAGCAGTACTTC.

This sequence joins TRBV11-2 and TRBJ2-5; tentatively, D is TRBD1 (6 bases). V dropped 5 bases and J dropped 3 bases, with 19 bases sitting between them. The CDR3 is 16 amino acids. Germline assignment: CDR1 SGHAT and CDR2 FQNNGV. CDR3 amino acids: CASSVKGWGPEETQYF. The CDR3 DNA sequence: TGTGCCAGCAGCGTAAAAGGGTGGGGGCCGGAAGAGACCCAGTACTTC.

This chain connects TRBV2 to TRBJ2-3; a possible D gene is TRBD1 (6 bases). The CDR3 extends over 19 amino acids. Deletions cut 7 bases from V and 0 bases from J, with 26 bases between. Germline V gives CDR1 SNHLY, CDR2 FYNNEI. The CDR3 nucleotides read TGTGCCAGCAATCCTCCGCAGGCCTTTCAACAGGGCAGCACAGATACGCAGTATTTT. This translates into CASNPPQAFQQGSTDTQYF.

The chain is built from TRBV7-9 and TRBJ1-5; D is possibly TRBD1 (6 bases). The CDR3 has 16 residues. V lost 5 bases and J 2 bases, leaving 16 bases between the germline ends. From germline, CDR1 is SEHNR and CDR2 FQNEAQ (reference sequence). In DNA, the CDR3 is TGTGCCAGCAGCCCGTCGGGGGGCGAGGGCAATCAGCCCCAGCATTTT. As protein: CASSPSGGEGNQPQHF. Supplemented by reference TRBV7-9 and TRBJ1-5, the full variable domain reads DTGVSQNPRHKITKRGQNVTFRCDPISEHNRLYWYRQTLGQGPEFLTYFQNEAQLEKSRLLSDRFSAERPKGSFSTLEIQRTEQGDSAMYLCASSPSGGEGNQPQHFGDGTRLSIL.

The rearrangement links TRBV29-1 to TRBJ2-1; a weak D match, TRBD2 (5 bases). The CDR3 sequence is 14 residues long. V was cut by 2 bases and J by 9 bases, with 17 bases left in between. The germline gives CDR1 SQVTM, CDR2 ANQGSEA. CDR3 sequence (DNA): TGCAGCGTTGAAAAGGCGGACTCAAGTCGTGAGCAGTTCTTC. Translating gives CSVEKADSSREQFF.

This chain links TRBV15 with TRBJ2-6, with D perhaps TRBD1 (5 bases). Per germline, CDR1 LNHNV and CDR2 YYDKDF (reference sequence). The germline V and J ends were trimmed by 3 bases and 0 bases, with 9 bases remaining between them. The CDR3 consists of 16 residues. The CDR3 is CATSSPGASGANVLTF. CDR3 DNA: TGTGCCACCAGCAGCCCTGGGGCCTCTGGGGCCAACGTCCTGACTTTC.

The CDR3 DNA sequence: TGTGCCAGCAGTGATCACAGGGTGACCGGGGAGCTGTTTTTT. It encodes CASSDHRVTGELFF. The chain links TRBV2 to TRBJ2-2, with TRBD1 as a possible D gene (6 bases). Looked up from germline, CDR1 is SNHLY and CDR2 is FYNNEI. V lost 3 bases and J 5 bases, leaving 10 bases between the germline ends. The CDR3 extends over 14 amino acids.

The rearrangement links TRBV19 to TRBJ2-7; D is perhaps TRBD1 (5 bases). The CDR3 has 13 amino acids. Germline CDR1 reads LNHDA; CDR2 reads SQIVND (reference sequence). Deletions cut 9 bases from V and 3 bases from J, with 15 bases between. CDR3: CASQGPGFYEQYF. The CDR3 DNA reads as TGTGCCAGCCAGGGCCCTGGGTTCTACGAGCAGTACTTC.

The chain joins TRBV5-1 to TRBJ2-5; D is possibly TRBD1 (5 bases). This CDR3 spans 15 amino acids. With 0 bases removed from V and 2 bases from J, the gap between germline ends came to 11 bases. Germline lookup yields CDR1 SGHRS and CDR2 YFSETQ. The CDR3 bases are TGCGCCAGCAGCTTGGTCAGACAGAGACAAGAGACCCAGTACTTC. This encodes CASSLVRQRQETQYF.